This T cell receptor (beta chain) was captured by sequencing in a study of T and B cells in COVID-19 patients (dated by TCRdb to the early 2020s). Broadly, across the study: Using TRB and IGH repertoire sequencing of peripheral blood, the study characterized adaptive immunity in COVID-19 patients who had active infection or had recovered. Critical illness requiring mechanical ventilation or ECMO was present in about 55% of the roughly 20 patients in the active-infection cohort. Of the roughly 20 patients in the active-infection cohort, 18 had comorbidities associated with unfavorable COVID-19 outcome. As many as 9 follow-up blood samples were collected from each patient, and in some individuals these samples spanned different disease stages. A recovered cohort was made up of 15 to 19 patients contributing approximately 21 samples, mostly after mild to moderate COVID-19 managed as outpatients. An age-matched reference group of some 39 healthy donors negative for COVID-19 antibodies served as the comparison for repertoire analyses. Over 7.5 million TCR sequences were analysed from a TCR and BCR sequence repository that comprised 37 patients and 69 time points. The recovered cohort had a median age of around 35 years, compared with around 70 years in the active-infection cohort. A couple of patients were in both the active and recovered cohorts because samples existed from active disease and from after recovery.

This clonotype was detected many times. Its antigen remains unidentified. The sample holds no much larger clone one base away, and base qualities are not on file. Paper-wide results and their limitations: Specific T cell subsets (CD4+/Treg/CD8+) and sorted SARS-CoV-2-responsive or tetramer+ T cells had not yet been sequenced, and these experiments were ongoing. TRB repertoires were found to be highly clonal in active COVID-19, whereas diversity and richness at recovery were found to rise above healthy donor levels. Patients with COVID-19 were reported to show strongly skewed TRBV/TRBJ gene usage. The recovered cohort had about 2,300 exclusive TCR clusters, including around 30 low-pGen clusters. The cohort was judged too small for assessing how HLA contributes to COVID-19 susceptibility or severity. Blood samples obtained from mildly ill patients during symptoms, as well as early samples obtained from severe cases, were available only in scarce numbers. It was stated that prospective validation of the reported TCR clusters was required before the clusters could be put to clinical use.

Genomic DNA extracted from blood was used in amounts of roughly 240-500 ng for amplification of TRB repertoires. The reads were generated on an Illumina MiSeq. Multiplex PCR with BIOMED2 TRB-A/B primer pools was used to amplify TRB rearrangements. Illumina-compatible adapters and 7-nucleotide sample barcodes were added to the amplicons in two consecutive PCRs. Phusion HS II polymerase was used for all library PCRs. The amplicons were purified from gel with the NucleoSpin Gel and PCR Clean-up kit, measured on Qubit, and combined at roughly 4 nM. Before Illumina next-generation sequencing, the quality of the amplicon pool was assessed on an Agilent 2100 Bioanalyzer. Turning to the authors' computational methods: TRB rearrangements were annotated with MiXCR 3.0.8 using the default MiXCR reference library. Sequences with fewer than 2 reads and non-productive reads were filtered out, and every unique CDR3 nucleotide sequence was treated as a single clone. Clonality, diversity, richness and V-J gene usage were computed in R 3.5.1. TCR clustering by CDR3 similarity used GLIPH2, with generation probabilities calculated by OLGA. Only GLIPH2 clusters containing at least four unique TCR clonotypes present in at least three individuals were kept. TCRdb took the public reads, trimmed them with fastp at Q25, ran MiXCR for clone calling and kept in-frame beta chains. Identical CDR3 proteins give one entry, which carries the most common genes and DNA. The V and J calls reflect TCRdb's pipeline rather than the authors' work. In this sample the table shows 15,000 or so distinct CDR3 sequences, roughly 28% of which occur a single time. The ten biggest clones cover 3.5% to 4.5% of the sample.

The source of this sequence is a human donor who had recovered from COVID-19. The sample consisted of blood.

The CDR3 corresponds to CASSWGTGGNEQYF. The bases are TGTGCCAGCAGTTGGGGGACAGGGGGCAATGAGCAGTACTTC. The chain joins TRBV27 to TRBJ2-7; TRBD1 agrees with 12 junctional bases. The germline V gene (reference sequence) specifies MNHEY as CDR1 and SMNVEV as CDR2. After removal of 4 bases from V and 7 bases from J, the junction retains 5 bases not matched to a gene. The cysteine opens and the phenylalanine closes a CDR3 of 14 amino acids. Here the CDR3 DNA is all that survives: 42 bases in frame from base 1.